This entry lists 8 T cell receptor beta chains sequenced from one sample in a study of spatial heterogeneity in lung cancer. TCRdb redid the calling of the 5' RACE reads with MiXCR, one entry per CDR3 protein. The table lists tens of thousands of distinct CDR3 sequences, 8.5% to 10% of them singletons. The time point denotes: blood at routine non-recurrence follow-up after resection. Source: PBMCs, taken at follow-up. These receptors all come from a male donor with early-stage non-small cell lung cancer.

This clonotype was seen many times. The CDR3 sequence: CASSTGQMDTEAFF. CDR3 sequence (DNA): TGTGCCAGCAGCACCGGACAAATGGACACTGAAGCTTTCTTT. V usage is TRBV5-4 and J usage is TRBJ1-1; perhaps TRBD1 as D (5 bases). The germline gives CDR1 SGHNT, CDR2 YYREEE (reference sequence). The CDR3 length is 14 residues. V was trimmed by 4 bases and J by 3 bases, leaving 13 bases between them. The variable domain in full, with the rest retrieved from reference TRBV5-4 and TRBJ1-1, is ETGVTQSPTHLIKTRGQQVTLRCSSQSGHNTVSWYQQALGQGPQFIFQYYREEENGRGNFPPRFSGLQFPNYSSELNVNALELDDSALYLCASSTGQMDTEAFFGQGTRLTVV.

This clonotype was found a few times. This chain connects TRBV6-5 to TRBJ2-3; tentatively, D is TRBD1 (6 bases). V dropped 5 bases and J dropped 11 bases, with 23 bases sitting between them. Germline V gene lookup returns CDR1 MNHEY and CDR2 SVGAGI. This CDR3 spans 15 amino acids. The CDR3 sequence: CASSPAGLGRRGQYF. The DNA for the CDR3 is TGTGCCAGCAGTCCAGCCGGACTGGGCCGCAGGGGGCAGTATTTT.

There are many counts of this clonotype. The V gene is TRBV29-1, the J gene TRBJ2-7, with unresolved D. Looked up from germline, CDR1 is SQVTM and CDR2 is ANQGSEA. The CDR3 contains 13 residues. V shed 0 bases and J shed 9 bases, with 15 bases lying between them. The CDR3 DNA sequence: TGCAGCGTTGAAGACGCGACCCTCGGACGGCAGTACTTC. It is translated as CSVEDATLGRQYF.

This clonotype was seen ten or more times. V gene TRBV28 combines with J gene TRBJ1-1; no clear D. This CDR3 is built from 15 residues. The ends were cut back, 2 bases at V and 6 bases at J, with 16 bases in the middle. CDR1 MDHEN and CDR2 SYDVKM come from the germline V gene. This chain's CDR3 is CASSLRGRQAAEAFF. As DNA, the CDR3 is TGTGCCAGCAGTTTACGAGGACGGCAAGCCGCTGAAGCTTTCTTT.

This clonotype was picked up many times. V usage is TRBV7-2 and J usage is TRBJ2-3; 8 nucleotides line up with TRBD1. The CDR3 is 14 residues long. Trimming cost V 5 bases and J 3 bases; bases outside gene matches: 4. Germline V lookup: CDR1 SGHTA, CDR2 FQGNSA. The CDR3 protein is CASSRTGPTDTQYF. Written as DNA, the CDR3 is TGTGCCAGCAGCAGGACAGGGCCGACAGATACGCAGTATTTT.

This clonotype turned up a few times. The chain joins TRBV29-1 to TRBJ2-5; perhaps TRBD1 as D (7 bases). V lost 1 base, J lost 2 bases, and 14 bases lay in between. Germline-derived CDR1 and CDR2 are SQVTM and ANQGSEA. CDR3 length: 15 amino acids. CDR3 DNA: TGCAGCGTTGAAGGAACACAGGGGACTCAAGAGACCCAGTACTTC. This translates into CSVEGTQGTQETQYF.

Many counts were recorded for this clonotype. This rearrangement joins TRBV5-1 to TRBJ1-4; perhaps TRBD1 as D (5 bases). V dropped 4 bases and J dropped 8 bases, with 15 bases sitting between them. Germline V CDR1 and CDR2: SGHRS, YFSETQ. This CDR3 has 14 amino acids. For the CDR3, the DNA is TGCGCCAGCAGCCCCGGGACCTCGACGGAAAAACTGTTTTTT. It codes for CASSPGTSTEKLFF.

This clonotype came up many times. CDR3 region: CSALRQAYEQYF. The CDR3 DNA reads as TGCAGTGCTCTTCGTCAAGCCTACGAGCAGTACTTC. The V gene is TRBV20-1, the J gene TRBJ2-7, with D uncertain. The CDR3 runs to 12 residues. Trimming cost V 5 bases and J 2 bases, with 10 bases left between them. The germline CDR1 and CDR2 sequences are DFQATT and SNEGSKA (reference sequence).